This T cell receptor beta chain was sequenced during a study of blood T cell repertoires in COVID-19 (dated by TCRdb to about 2020). Looking at the study overall: Collaborator samples came from the United States, Italy and Spain and covered acute and convalescent phases of COVID-19. The material from the prospective study consisted of cDNA or gDNA derived from T cells, B-cell-depleted T cells, or PBMCs. Deeply sampled blood TCRbeta repertoires from subjects exposed to, actively infected with, or recovered from COVID-19 were included in the dataset. The repertoires were released in a freely available public database intended as a resource for research on the immune response to SARS-CoV-2. The samples were drawn from two sources: the first 160 participants of the ongoing ImmuneRACE study, and over 1,000 subjects contributed by 6 global collaborators. Nearly every sample came with metadata listing a de-identified subject ID, COVID-19 status, age in years and sex. Where HLA class I and class II types were available, the types were taken from metadata supplied by the sample provider, not from assay-based typing.

In the prospective study, participants were about 18 to 100 years old, resided in 20 to 30 geographic areas of the United States, and were enrolled through a virtual design. To assign participants to cohorts, the prospective study relied on clinical history that participants themselves reported in a screening survey and a study questionnaire. In the prospective study, mobile phlebotomists collected whole blood, serum and a nasopharyngeal or oropharyngeal swab from each participant. Over a 2-month period, participants in the prospective study had the option of providing additional blood draws and questionnaires. Before DNA extraction, prospective study blood samples were shipped either frozen or at room temperature. Notes on this clone: It has no known antigen specificity. Per-nucleotide qualities are absent, and no much larger clonotype sits a single base away.

TCRbeta CDR3 regions were amplified from genomic DNA using the immunoSEQ Assay, a bias-controlled multiplex PCR. The original methods were these. Nucleated cell counts per sample were estimated from amplification of reference gene primers within the assay. To quantify the absolute abundance of each unique TCRbeta CDR3 rearrangement, sequence reads were collapsed and filtered. For each sample, productive Simpson clonality was calculated as the square root of Simpson's diversity index over productive rearrangements. In TCRdb, the immuneACCESS table is reduced to in-frame sequences with V and J assigned. These tables do not hold every clone; where another copy was compared, an unresolved V gene accounts for under half, and the others remain unexplained. That table supplies the V and J calls and clone size; D and trimming were determined from the DNA. The sample yields 300,000 to 400,000 clones; 80% to 90% were counted once. Around 4% of the sample goes to the ten largest clones.

On the study overall, not on this receptor specifically: Clinical and demographic metadata were provided uncurated, with the amount varying by source and participant.

The CDR3 goes from the cysteine to the phenylalanine over 19 residues. Only the CDR3 region is kept as DNA, spanning 57 bases read in frame from base 1. CDR1 and CDR2 are read off the germline V gene as MDHEN and SYDVKM. V sheds 1 base and J sheds 4 bases, leaving 25 bases between their ends. The V and J genes are TRBV28 and TRBJ1-2, with the D gene not clear enough to name. The sample was PBMCs or T cells enriched from blood (not recorded which). The TCR was taken from a woman in her 40s with acute COVID-19. The CDR3 protein is CASSLSLYSSEGTIYGYTF. The DNA is as follows: TGTGCCAGCAGTTTATCCCTTTACAGTTCGGAGGGAACGATCTATGGCTACACCTTC.